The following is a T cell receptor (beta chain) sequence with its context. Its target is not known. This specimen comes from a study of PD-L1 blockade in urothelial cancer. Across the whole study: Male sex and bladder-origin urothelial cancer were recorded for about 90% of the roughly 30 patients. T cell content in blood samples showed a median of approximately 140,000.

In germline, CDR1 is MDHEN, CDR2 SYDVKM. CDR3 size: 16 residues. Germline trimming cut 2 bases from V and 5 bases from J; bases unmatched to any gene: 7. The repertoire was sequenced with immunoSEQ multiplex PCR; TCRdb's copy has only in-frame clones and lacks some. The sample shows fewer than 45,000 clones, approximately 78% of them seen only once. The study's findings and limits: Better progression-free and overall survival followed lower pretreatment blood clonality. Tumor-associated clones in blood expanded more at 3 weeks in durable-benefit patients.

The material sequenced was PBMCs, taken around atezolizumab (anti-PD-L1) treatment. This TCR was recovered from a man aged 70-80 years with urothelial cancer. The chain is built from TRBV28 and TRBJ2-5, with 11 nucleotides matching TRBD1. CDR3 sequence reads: CASSLTGTGGWETQYF. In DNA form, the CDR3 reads TGTGCCAGCAGTTTAACCGGGACAGGGGGTTGGGAGACCCAGTACTTC.